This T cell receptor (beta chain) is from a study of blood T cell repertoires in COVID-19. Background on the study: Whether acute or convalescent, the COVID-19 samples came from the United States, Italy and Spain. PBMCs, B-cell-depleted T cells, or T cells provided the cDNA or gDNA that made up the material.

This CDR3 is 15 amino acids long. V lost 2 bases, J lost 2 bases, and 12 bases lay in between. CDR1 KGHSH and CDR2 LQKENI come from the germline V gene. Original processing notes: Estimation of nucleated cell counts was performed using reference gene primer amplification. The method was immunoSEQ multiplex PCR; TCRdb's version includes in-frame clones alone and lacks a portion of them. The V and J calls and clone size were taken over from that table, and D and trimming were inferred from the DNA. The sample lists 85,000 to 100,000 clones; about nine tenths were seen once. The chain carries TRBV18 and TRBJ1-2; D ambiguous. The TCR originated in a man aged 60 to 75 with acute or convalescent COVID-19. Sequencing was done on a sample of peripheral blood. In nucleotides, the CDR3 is TGTGCCAGCTCACCATCCTTACAGAGAAACTATGGCTACACCTTC. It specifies CASSPSLQRNYGYTF.